These 22 T cell receptor beta chains originate from one sample sequenced in a study of CD8+ T cells in alopecia areata. RNA extraction and reverse transcription yielded cDNA as sequencing template. Profiled with immunoSEQ multiplex PCR; TCRdb holds only in-frame clones, not every one. The repertoire consists of about 200,000 clones, with more than 55% occurring once and the leading ten covering about 5.3%. The sequencing sample was made of CD8+ T cells sorted from blood. The source of these receptors is a human donor in good health.

The chain links TRBV4-1 to TRBJ1-2; D not certain. Germline CDR1 and CDR2: MGHRA and YSYEKL. This CDR3 region has 13 residues. The V end was cut by 4 bases, the J end by 2 bases, with 8 bases between. DNA for the CDR3: TGCGCCAGCAGCCCGAGTGAGAACTATGGCTACACCTTC. Its translation: CASSPSENYGYTF.

The rearrangement uses TRBV21-1 and TRBJ1-2. TRBV21-1 is deemed a pseudogene. The CDR3 runs 13 residues. CDR3 nucleotides: TGTGCCAGCAGCAAAGGAGGGTGGGATGGCTACACCTTC. Translated: CASSKGGWDGYTF.

The chain recombines TRBV29-1 with TRBJ2-7, with 8 bases aligning to TRBD1. This CDR3 spans 13 amino acids. Losses at the gene ends were 6 bases for V and 0 bases for J; bases not matched to a gene: 4. In germline, CDR1 is SQVTM, CDR2 ANQGSEA. The CDR3 region has the DNA TGCAGCGTGAGACAGGGGCTCTCCTACGAGCAGTACTTC. Translated, it gives CSVRQGLSYEQYF.

The chain recombines TRBV30 with TRBJ2-3; TRBD1 aligns across 7 bases. Germline CDR1 and CDR2: GTSNPN and SVGIG (reference sequence). The V segment lost 8 bases and the J segment 2 bases; nucleotides outside the gene matches: 7. There are 13 residues in the CDR3. In DNA, the CDR3 is TGTGCCAGCTACAGGGGCCCCACAGATACGCAGTATTTT. Its protein product is CASYRGPTDTQYF. The full variable domain, rest sourced from reference TRBV30 and TRBJ2-3, is SQTIHQWPATLVQPVGSPLSLECTVEGTSNPNLYWYRQAAGRGLQLLFYSVGIGQISSEVPQNLSASRPQDRQFILSSKKLLLSDSGFYLCASYRGPTDTQYFGPGTRLTVL.

The chain is built from TRBV7-8 and TRBJ1-5; D is perhaps TRBD1 (6 bases). Germline V gene data show CDR1 as SGHVS and CDR2 as FQNEAQ. The germline V and J ends were trimmed by 6 bases and 4 bases, with 19 bases remaining between them. This CDR3 has 16 residues. The CDR3, as DNA: TGTGCCAGCAGTTTGGGGGACGACAGGCGGAATCAGCCCCAGCATTTT. Translation: CASSLGDDRRNQPQHF.

This clone was recorded a few times. The gene calls are TRBV2 and TRBJ1-6; maybe TRBD1 (6 bases). This CDR3 has 16 amino acids. The V end was cut by 6 bases, the J end by 7 bases, with 19 bases between. Germline V gives CDR1 SNHLY, CDR2 FYNNEI. CDR3 sequence: CASSPHRAGSNSPLHF. Here the CDR3 DNA reads TGTGCCAGCAGCCCTCACAGGGCAGGGTCAAATTCACCCCTCCACTTT.

CDR3 loop: CASSSGTFSYNEQFF. In DNA form, the CDR3 reads TGTGCCAGCAGCTCCGGGACGTTCTCCTACAATGAGCAGTTCTTC. The chain combines TRBV13 with TRBJ2-1; D tentatively reads TRBD1 or TRBD2 (5 bases each). There are 15 residues in the CDR3. V lost 4 bases and J lost 0, with 10 bases in between. The germline CDR1 and CDR2 sequences are PRHDT and FYEKMQ (reference sequence). The full variable domain, completed using reference TRBV13 and TRBJ2-1, is AAGVIQSPRHLIKEKRETATLKCYPIPRHDTVYWYQQGPGQDPQFLISFYEKMQSDKGSIPDRFSAQQFSDYHSELNMSSLELGDSALYFCASSSGTFSYNEQFFGPGTRLTVL.

CDR3 sequence reads: CASSPTSAGELFF. The CDR3 DNA is TGTGCCAGCAGCCCCACGAGTGCCGGGGAGCTGTTTTTT. This rearrangement joins TRBV5-6 to TRBJ2-2; D not resolved. Germline loops: CDR1 SGHDT, CDR2 YYEEEE. This CDR3 region has 13 residues. Trimming removed 4 bases at V and 6 bases at J, with 10 bases between.

This clone was counted a few times. V is TRBV29-1 and J is TRBJ2-3; D gene uncertain. The CDR3 runs to 15 residues. The V end lost 6 bases, the J end lost 0 bases, and 16 bases lay between the germline ends. CDR1 SQVTM and CDR2 ANQGSEA come from the germline V gene. The CDR3 nucleotides are TGCAGCGTGAAAGGAACAGAACTTAGCACAGATACGCAGTATTTT. It translates to CSVKGTELSTDTQYF.

The sample holds a few counts of this clone. The gene calls are TRBV29-1 and TRBJ2-5; D tentatively reads TRBD1 or TRBD2 (5 bases each). The V gene's germline CDR1 is SQVTM and CDR2 ANQGSEA. The CDR3 consists of 13 residues. V shed 5 bases and J shed 5 bases, with 15 bases lying between them. The CDR3 sequence: CSVPRDVWETQYF. The CDR3 bases are TGCAGCGTTCCCCGGGACGTATGGGAGACCCAGTACTTC.

V is TRBV29-1 and J is TRBJ2-5; 11 bases are a match to TRBD1. Trimming removed 6 bases from V and 5 bases from J; junction bases left unmatched: 8. CDR1 and CDR2 from the germline V gene are SQVTM and ANQGSEA. The CDR3 totals 14 residues. The CDR3: CSVGGTGGLETQYF. The DNA of the CDR3 is TGCAGCGTCGGCGGGACAGGGGGTTTGGAGACCCAGTACTTC.

The chain uses TRBV19 and TRBJ1-2, with D hard to call. The V gene's germline CDR1 is LNHDA and CDR2 SQIVND (reference sequence). The CDR3 is 13 amino acids. V lost 9 bases, J lost 8 bases, and 19 bases lay in between. The CDR3 nucleotides read TGTGCCAGCTATACTTCAGGTCGCGAGGGCTACACCTTC. Protein product: CASYTSGREGYTF.

This clone turned up a few times. The rearrangement uses TRBV9 and TRBJ2-2, with D possibly being TRBD2 (6 bases). V was pared by 0 bases and J by 7 bases, with 13 bases between. From germline, CDR1 is SGDLS and CDR2 YYNGEE. The length of the CDR3 is 15 residues. The DNA of the CDR3 is TGTGCCAGCAGCGTAGTCTCGCGGGGAGTCGGGGAGCTGTTTTTT. It yields the protein CASSVVSRGVGELFF.

The chain is built from TRBV4-1 and TRBJ1-2; 7 bases align to TRBD1. The V segment lost 0 bases and the J segment 7 bases; nucleotides outside the gene matches: 5. Germline-derived CDR1 and CDR2 are MGHRA and YSYEKL. CDR3 length: 14 amino acids. CDR3 DNA sequence: TGCGCCAGCAGCCAAGACTCGGCAGGGGGTGGCTACACCTTC. Protein product: CASSQDSAGGGYTF.

V and J are TRBV27 and TRBJ2-6; D gene ambiguous. The CDR3 loop spans 13 amino acids. V gave up 4 bases and J gave up 2 bases, with 3 bases separating them. Looked up from germline, CDR1 is MNHEY and CDR2 is SMNVEV (reference sequence). CDR3: CASSYTGANVLTF. CDR3 bases: TGTGCCAGCAGTTATACTGGGGCCAACGTCCTGACTTTC.

V is TRBV5-1 and J is TRBJ1-1; 8 bases agree with TRBD1. There are 15 residues in the CDR3. Germline loops: CDR1 SGHRS, CDR2 YFSETQ. V was pared by 4 bases and J by 5 bases, with 10 bases of the junction left unmatched. CDR3 DNA: TGCGCCAGCAGCACCTGGACAGGGAAAGGGACTGAAGCTTTCTTT. Protein product: CASSTWTGKGTEAFF. The full variable domain, with the rest looked up from reference TRBV5-1 and TRBJ1-1, is KAGVTQTPRYLIKTRGQQVTLSCSPISGHRSVSWYQQTPGQGLQFLFEYFSETQRNKGNFPGRFSGRQFSNSRSEMNVSTLELGDSALYLCASSTWTGKGTEAFFGQGTRLTVV.

The sample holds a few counts of this clone. This sequence joins TRBV6-5 and TRBJ2-7; D is tentatively TRBD1 or TRBD2 (5 bases each). Trimming took off 0 bases at V and 3 bases at J, with 9 bases between the two ends. CDR3 length: 14 residues. Germline values: CDR1 MNHEY, CDR2 SVGAGI. The CDR3 region has the DNA TGTGCCAGCAGTTACTCGGTGGGGGTCTACGAGCAGTACTTC. It codes for CASSYSVGVYEQYF.

This clone was counted once. The chain uses TRBV5-6 and TRBJ1-1; D unresolved. CDR1 and CDR2 (germline): SGHDT, YYEEEE. V dropped 0 bases and J dropped 6 bases, with 6 bases sitting between them. CDR3 length: 12 amino acids. The CDR3 bases are TGTGCCAGCAGCTTGGCCTCTGCTGAAGCTTTCTTT. This translates into CASSLASAEAFF. Full variable domain (outside the CDR3, taken from reference TRBV5-6 and TRBJ1-1): DAGVTQSPTHLIKTRGQQVTLRCSPKSGHDTVSWYQQALGQGPQFIFQYYEEEERQRGNFPDRFSGHQFPNYSSELNVNALLLGDSALYLCASSLASAEAFFGQGTRLTVV.

The chain recombines TRBV5-1 with TRBJ1-1, with a tentative D call TRBD1 (6 bases). Germline V gene sequence: CDR1 SGHRS, CDR2 YFSETQ. This CDR3 is 13 amino acids long. Trimming left V 3 bases short and J 4 bases short, with 10 bases between. CDR3 DNA: TGCGCCAGCAGCTATAGGGGGTCCACTGAAGCTTTCTTT. As protein: CASSYRGSTEAFF.

The chain employs TRBV15 and TRBJ2-5; 7 bases align to TRBD2. CDR1 is LNHNV and CDR2 is YYDKDF in the germline V gene (reference sequence). The trim removed 11 bases at V and 4 bases at J, leaving 10 bases unmatched. This CDR3 contains 13 residues. The DNA of the CDR3 is TGTGCCGCGAGTGGGAGGGATGGAGAGACCCAGTACTTC. Translated: CAASGRDGETQYF.

J is TRBJ1-2 and V is TRBV5-6; D ambiguous. Looked up from germline, CDR1 is SGHDT and CDR2 is YYEEEE. V lost 6 bases and J 8 bases, leaving 14 bases between the germline ends. The CDR3 is 12 amino acids. For the CDR3, the DNA is TGTGCCAGCATCGCAGGAGGATCGGGCTACACCTTC. Amino acids: CASIAGGSGYTF.

The V call is TRBV27, the J call TRBJ1-1; D remains ambiguous. The length of the CDR3 is 14 residues. V was trimmed by 4 bases and J by 4 bases, leaving 13 bases between them. Germline values: CDR1 MNHEY, CDR2 SMNVEV (reference sequence). The CDR3 here is CASSSAVVSTEAFF. The DNA for the CDR3 is TGTGCCAGCAGTTCCGCGGTTGTCAGCACTGAAGCTTTCTTT.